This T cell receptor beta chain was recorded in a study of OX40 agonist ivuxolimab in advanced cancers. Study as a whole: At roughly 83% male, the cohort had a mean age of approximately 60 years, ranging from about 23 to 79.

The CDR3 length is 14 residues. Germline V lookup: CDR1 SGHVS, CDR2 FNYEAQ. Trimming cost V 0 bases and J 6 bases, with 8 bases left between them. Repertoires were generated with immunoSEQ multiplex PCR, while TCRdb's copy carries only in-frame clones and drops some. This table holds about 31,000 clones, around 87% found once. Note on this clone: Its specificity is unknown.

Study findings and constraints: Averaged across samples, CD8+ T cells carried more expanded clones than CD4+ did.

The source was CD4+ or CD8+ T cells sorted from blood, collected in a trial of the OX40 agonist ivuxolimab. The receptor was derived from an adult with an advanced solid tumor such as melanoma, head and neck, liver or kidney cancer. This chain connects TRBV7-6 to TRBJ2-2; D possibly corresponds to TRBD2 (6 bases). CDR3: CASSLARGPGELFF. The CDR3 DNA follows: TGTGCCAGCAGCTTAGCGCGGGGTCCCGGGGAGCTGTTTTTT.